This entry concerns a single T cell receptor beta chain. Sequencing was performed with immunoSEQ multiplex PCR; in TCRdb, only in-frame clones are kept and a portion is missing. Of around 100,000 clones in the sample, about 93% were seen once. This entry is derived from a study of siplizumab effects on memory and regulatory T cells. The CDR3 contains 15 residues. Per the germline V gene, CDR1 is SGHTS and CDR2 is YDEGEE. With 0 bases removed from V and 3 bases from J, the gap between germline ends came to 13 bases. The source is a human donor in good health. The specimen sequenced was non-Treg CD4+ T cells sorted from blood. This chain joins TRBV5-8 and TRBJ2-7, with no clear D. CDR3 DNA: TGTGCCAGCAGCTTGGTGCGGTTGGATGACTACGAGCAGTACTTC. Protein product: CASSLVRLDDYEQYF.